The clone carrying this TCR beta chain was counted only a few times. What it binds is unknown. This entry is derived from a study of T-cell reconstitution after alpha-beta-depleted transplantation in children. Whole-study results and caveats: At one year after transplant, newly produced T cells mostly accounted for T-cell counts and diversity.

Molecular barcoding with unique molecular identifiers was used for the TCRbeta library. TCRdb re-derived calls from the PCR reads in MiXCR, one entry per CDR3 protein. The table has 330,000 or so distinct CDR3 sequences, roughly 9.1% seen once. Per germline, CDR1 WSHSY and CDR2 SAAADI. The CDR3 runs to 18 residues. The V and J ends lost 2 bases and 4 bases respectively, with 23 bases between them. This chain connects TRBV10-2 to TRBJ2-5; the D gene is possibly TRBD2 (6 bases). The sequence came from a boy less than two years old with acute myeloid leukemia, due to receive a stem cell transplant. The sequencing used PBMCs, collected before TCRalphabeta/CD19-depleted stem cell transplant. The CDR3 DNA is TGCGCCAGCAGTGAGAGTGGTTTCTTGGGGGGAGTCGGAGAGACCCAGTACTTC. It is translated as CASSESGFLGGVGETQYF.